Below, 27 T cell receptor beta chains from the same sample are listed, as sequenced in a study of blood T cell repertoires in COVID-19. Repertoires were generated with immunoSEQ multiplex PCR, while TCRdb's copy carries only in-frame clones and drops some. This repertoire shows over 250,000 clones, more than 75% found once; its top ten account for 2% to 3%. The specimen sequenced was PBMCs or T cells enriched from blood (not recorded which). Receptors were obtained from a man aged 55 to 70 who had recovered from COVID-19.

The V gene is TRBV19, the J gene TRBJ1-2; D unresolved. Trimming left V 6 bases short and J 6 bases short, with 11 bases between. This CDR3 is built from 12 residues. CDR1 and CDR2 (germline): LNHDA, SQIVND (reference sequence). CDR3 protein: CASSQVQDGYTF. In DNA form, the CDR3 reads TGTGCCAGTAGCCAGGTGCAAGATGGCTACACCTTC. Full variable domain (rest looked up from reference TRBV19 and TRBJ1-2): DGGITQSPKYLFRKEGQNVTLSCEQNLNHDAMYWYRQDPGQGLRLIYYSQIVNDFQKGDIAEGYSVSREKKESFPLTVTSAQKNPTAFYLCASSQVQDGYTFGSGTRLTVV.

The chain links TRBV4-1 to TRBJ1-3, with TRBD1 matching over 10 bases. Germline trimming cut 2 bases from V and 4 bases from J; bases unmatched to any gene: 14. The CDR3 is 19 amino acids. Germline V gene lookup returns CDR1 MGHRA and CDR2 YSYEKL. In DNA, the CDR3 is TGCGCCAGCAGCCAATCCCGGGACAGGGGAGTTGTGAGCGGAAACACCATATATTTT. Amino acids: CASSQSRDRGVVSGNTIYF.

V is TRBV4-1 and J is TRBJ2-1, with 9 bases lining up with TRBD2. The CDR3 is 16 residues long. V shed 1 base and J 2 bases; nucleotides not matched to a gene: 3. CDR1 MGHRA and CDR2 YSYEKL come from the germline V gene. The chain's CDR3 is CASSQGVAGAYNEQFF. CDR3 bases: TGCGCCAGCAGCCAAGGGGTAGCGGGAGCCTACAATGAGCAGTTCTTC.

The genes are TRBV18 and TRBJ1-2, with D perhaps matching TRBD1 (6 bases). The CDR3 totals 15 residues. The V end was cut by 5 bases, the J end by 3 bases, with 16 bases between. The V gene's germline CDR1 is KGHSH and CDR2 LQKENI. CDR3 nucleotides: TGTGCCAGCTCAAAGCTAGGACAGAGACACTATGGCTACACCTTC. Its translation: CASSKLGQRHYGYTF.

The rearrangement uses TRBV9 and TRBJ2-7; 7 nucleotides align to TRBD2. This CDR3 spans 15 amino acids. Germline V gene data show CDR1 as SGDLS and CDR2 as YYNGEE. The J segment lost 6 bases and the V segment lost 0 bases, leaving 9 bases of the junction unmatched. CDR3 residues: CASSVDQLTGGEQYF. The CDR3 nucleotides are TGTGCCAGCAGCGTAGATCAATTGACGGGGGGCGAGCAGTACTTC.

V is TRBV5-4 and J is TRBJ2-1; TRBD2 might be the D (6 bases). Trimming shortened V by 4 bases and J by 0 bases, and 23 bases separated the two germline ends. The CDR3 covers 19 residues. CDR1 is SGHNT and CDR2 is YYREEE in the germline V gene (reference sequence). The CDR3 sequence: CASSLVVLEGLGSYNEQFF. The CDR3 DNA is TGTGCCAGCAGCCTGGTAGTATTGGAGGGTTTAGGCTCCTACAATGAGCAGTTCTTC.

The rearrangement joins TRBV7-9 to TRBJ1-5, with TRBD1 as a possible D gene (5 bases). Germline V gives CDR1 SEHNR, CDR2 FQNEAQ (reference sequence). The V end lost 2 bases, the J end lost 4 bases, and 9 bases lay between the germline ends. The CDR3 is 14 residues long. DNA of the CDR3: TGTGCCAGCAGCTTACAGGGAATTAATCAGCCCCAGCATTTT. It translates to CASSLQGINQPQHF.

This chain's CDR3 is CASSLEREGRGANVLTF. CDR3 nucleotides: TGCGCCAGCAGCTTGGAGCGGGAGGGCCGGGGGGCCAACGTCCTGACTTTC. V usage is TRBV5-1 and J usage is TRBJ2-6; 10 nucleotides line up with TRBD2. The CDR3 length is 17 residues. V lost 0 bases and J lost 4; bases outside the gene matches: 4. Per germline, CDR1 SGHRS and CDR2 YFSETQ. Together with reference TRBV5-1 and TRBJ2-6, the CDR3 gives the full variable domain: KAGVTQTPRYLIKTRGQQVTLSCSPISGHRSVSWYQQTPGQGLQFLFEYFSETQRNKGNFPGRFSGRQFSNSRSEMNVSTLELGDSALYLCASSLEREGRGANVLTFGAGSRLTVL.

This chain links TRBV19 with TRBJ1-5; tentative D call: TRBD1 (6 bases). V was cut by 1 base and J by 3 bases, with 13 bases left in between. The CDR3 totals 16 residues. Germline V lookup: CDR1 LNHDA, CDR2 SQIVND (reference sequence). For the CDR3, the DNA is TGTGCCAGTAGTATAGTCGGGGGGCGAACCAATCAGCCCCAGCATTTT. Translated: CASSIVGGRTNQPQHF.

A remark on this clone: The sample holds other DNA sequences that translate to the same CDR3. The chain joins TRBV19 to TRBJ2-1; 9 bases align to TRBD1. With 7 bases clipped from V and 4 bases from J, the junction kept 2 bases outside the gene matches. CDR1 LNHDA and CDR2 SQIVND come from the germline V gene (reference sequence). The CDR3 has 13 residues. CDR3 sequence: CASKGQGYNEQFF. CDR3 in DNA: TGTGCCAGTAAGGGACAGGGATACAATGAGCAGTTCTTC.

This sequence joins TRBV19 and TRBJ2-6; 12 nucleotides line up with TRBD2. After removal of 4 bases from V and 4 bases from J, the junction contained 11 bases not matched to a gene. The CDR3 contains 19 residues. Germline V lookup: CDR1 LNHDA, CDR2 SQIVND (reference sequence). CDR3 sequence reads: CASSTSRLAGVDGANVLTF. The CDR3 bases are TGTGCCAGTAGTACCTCTCGACTAGCGGGAGTAGACGGGGCCAACGTCCTGACTTTC.

A single count supports this clone. The genes are TRBV2 and TRBJ2-2; possible D gene TRBD1, 5 bases. Germline values: CDR1 SNHLY, CDR2 FYNNEI. The CDR3 has 14 residues. The V end was cut by 3 bases, the J end by 6 bases, with 11 bases between. The CDR3, as DNA: TGTGCCAGCAGTGAGCAGGGATTGGCCGGGGAGCTGTTTTTT. Translated: CASSEQGLAGELFF.

The rearrangement links TRBV7-3 to TRBJ2-3; tentative D call: TRBD1 (6 bases). Trimming took off 4 bases at V and 6 bases at J, with 8 bases between the two ends. The V gene's germline CDR1 is SGHTA and CDR2 FQGTGA. The CDR3 covers 12 residues. CDR3 nucleotide sequence: TGTGCCAGCAGCTCTCAGGGGGATACGCAGTATTTT. Translating it yields CASSSQGDTQYF.

The gene calls are TRBV5-5 and TRBJ1-4; D perhaps matches TRBD1 (6 bases). CDR1 is SGHKS and CDR2 is YYEKEE in the germline V gene (reference sequence). The CDR3 has 14 amino acids. V was pared by 6 bases and J by 5 bases, with 14 bases between. CDR3 sequence reads: CASNLDRRNEKLFF. CDR3 DNA: TGTGCCAGCAACCTAGACAGGAGAAATGAAAAACTGTTTTTT.

The chain combines TRBV24-1 with TRBJ2-1, with 9 bases fitting TRBD2. Germline lookup yields CDR1 KGHDR and CDR2 SFDVKD. The CDR3 consists of 16 residues. V lost 6 bases, J lost 9 bases, and 14 bases stayed unmatched. The chain's CDR3 is CATSNNRAGSGSEQFF. The CDR3 nucleotides are TGTGCCACCAGTAATAACAGGGCTGGTAGCGGGAGTGAGCAGTTCTTC.

Here the CDR3 reads CASSPSRTRGQPQHF. CDR3 DNA: TGTGCCAGCAGCCCAAGCAGGACCCGGGGGCAGCCCCAGCATTTT. The chain recombines TRBV7-2 with TRBJ1-5; weak D call: TRBD1 (5 bases). Germline V gives CDR1 SGHTA, CDR2 FQGNSA. V dropped 5 bases and J dropped 7 bases, with 18 bases sitting between them. This CDR3 comprises 15 residues.

This chain connects TRBV7-3 to TRBJ2-1; 10 bases are shared with TRBD2. With 2 bases clipped from V and 4 bases from J, the junction kept 5 bases outside the gene matches. Germline values: CDR1 SGHTA, CDR2 FQGTGA. This CDR3 is built from 16 residues. The CDR3 spells CASSLASGSLYNEQFF. As DNA, the CDR3 is TGTGCCAGCAGCTTAGCTAGCGGGAGCCTTTACAATGAGCAGTTCTTC. Supplemented by reference TRBV7-3 and TRBJ2-1, the full variable domain reads GAGVSQTPSNKVTEKGKYVELRCDPISGHTALYWYRQSLGQGPEFLIYFQGTGAADDSGLPNDRFFAVRPEGSVSTLKIQRTERGDSAVYLCASSLASGSLYNEQFFGPGTRLTVL.

The V and J genes are TRBV13 and TRBJ2-7; D is perhaps TRBD2 (6 bases). V was trimmed by 4 bases and J by 3 bases, leaving 13 bases between them. This CDR3 contains 14 residues. Per germline, CDR1 PRHDT and CDR2 FYEKMQ (reference sequence). The CDR3 here is CASSSGDGYYEQYF. The CDR3 DNA is TGTGCCAGCAGCTCGGGAGACGGGTACTACGAGCAGTACTTC.

The chain is built from TRBV30 and TRBJ2-2; TRBD2 aligns across 7 bases. Germline CDR1 is GTSNPN and CDR2 is SVGIG (reference sequence). The CDR3 totals 13 residues. Unmatched junction bases numbered 2, after V lost 3 bases and J lost 4 bases. CDR3 in amino acids: CAWRSGGTGELFF. The CDR3 DNA is TGTGCCTGGAGATCGGGGGGCACCGGGGAGCTGTTTTTT.

The V and J genes are TRBV6-2 or TRBV6-3 and TRBJ1-1; 8 nucleotides align to TRBD1. V lost 6 bases to trimming and J lost 1 base; unmatched junction nucleotides: 7. This CDR3 has 15 amino acids. The germline gives CDR1 MNHEY, CDR2 SVGEGT. In nucleotides, the CDR3 is TGTGCCAGCAGCCCCCCAGACAGGGGGAACACTGAAGCTTTCTTT. Amino acids: CASSPPDRGNTEAFF.

The V and J genes are TRBV29-1 and TRBJ2-7; D ambiguous. V lost 4 bases and J lost 2, with 12 bases in between. CDR1 is SQVTM, CDR2 ANQGSEA, per germline. There are 13 residues in the CDR3. The DNA of the CDR3 is TGCAGCGTTGGTACAGCCTATACCTACGAGCAGTACTTC. This codes for CSVGTAYTYEQYF.

This clone was detected only once. This rearrangement joins TRBV7-3 to TRBJ2-1; maybe TRBD1 (5 bases). V was clipped by 5 bases and J by 4 bases, with 15 bases between them. CDR1 is SGHTA and CDR2 is FQGTGA in the germline V gene. The CDR3 extends over 15 amino acids. DNA for the CDR3: TGTGCCAGCAGCCAAGGGGCTAGTATATACAATGAGCAGTTCTTC. Its translation: CASSQGASIYNEQFF.

The chain combines TRBV29-1 with TRBJ2-5; 9 bases are a match to TRBD1. V lost 4 bases and J lost 6; bases outside the gene matches: 6. This CDR3 comprises 13 residues. The germline V gene encodes CDR1 SQVTM and CDR2 ANQGSEA. The CDR3 nucleotides read TGCAGCGTTGGGGGACAGGGTGTAAAGACCCAGTACTTC. This sequence encodes CSVGGQGVKTQYF. The full variable domain, with the rest looked up from reference TRBV29-1 and TRBJ2-5, is SAVISQKPSRDICQRGTSLTIQCQVDSQVTMMFWYRQQPGQSLTLIATANQGSEATYESGFVIDKFPISRPNLTFSTLTVSNMSPEDSSIYLCSVGGQGVKTQYFGPGTRLLVL.

The CDR3 loop reads CASSKTAATNEKLFF. CDR3 DNA: TGTGCCAGCAGCAAAACAGCTGCAACTAATGAAAAACTGTTTTTT. The chain couples TRBV27 to TRBJ1-4; D gene ambiguous. The CDR3 runs 15 residues. CDR1 and CDR2 (germline): MNHEY, SMNVEV (reference sequence). V lost 6 bases to trimming and J lost 0 bases, with 11 bases between them.

A single count supports this clone. The chain uses TRBV15 and TRBJ2-2; 10 bases fit TRBD2. The CDR3 contains 18 residues. Germline V gene sequence: CDR1 LNHNV, CDR2 YYDKDF (reference sequence). The V gene end was trimmed by 0 bases and the J gene end by 7 bases; junction bases not matched to a gene: 11. The CDR3 sequence is CATSREAPLAGDIGELFF. The CDR3 nucleotides are TGTGCCACCAGCAGAGAGGCTCCGCTAGCGGGGGATATCGGGGAGCTGTTTTTT.

The gene calls are TRBV3-1 (or the pseudogene TRBV3-2) and TRBJ1-2, with D perhaps TRBD1 (6 bases). V lost 4 bases to trimming and J lost 0 bases, with 18 bases between them. The V gene's germline CDR1 is LGHDT and CDR2 YNNKEL (reference sequence). The length of the CDR3 is 17 residues. The CDR3 nucleotides are TGTGCCAGCAGCCGACGGGGGGCGGGGGAATCTAACTATGGCTACACCTTC. Its protein product is CASSRRGAGESNYGYTF.

The chain uses TRBV18 and TRBJ1-4; TRBD1 matches 7 bases. V shed 4 bases, J shed 5 bases, and the junction held 1 base outside the gene matches. Germline CDR1 is KGHSH and CDR2 is LQKENI. This CDR3 spans 13 amino acids. CDR3 in amino acids: CASSRGQNEKLFF. The CDR3 DNA follows: TGTGCCAGCTCACGGGGACAGAATGAAAAACTGTTTTTT.